This entry lists 17 T cell receptor beta chains sequenced from one sample in a study of Graves' ophthalmopathy and Graves' hyperthyroidism. Amplification from RNA transcripts yielded the TCR beta CDR3 regions. Amplification began with first-round RT-PCR using HTBI primers, then second-round multiplex PCR was performed. TCRdb ran MiXCR on the multiplex PCR reads and lists one entry per CDR3 protein. This table holds some 1.1 million distinct CDR3 sequences, roughly 35% found once. The sequenced sample was peripheral blood or thyroid tissue (not recorded which). These receptors were collected from an adult man with Graves' hyperthyroidism.

Many counts were recorded for this clonotype. V and J are TRBV7-2 and TRBJ1-5; 7 positions match TRBD1. Germline V gene data show CDR1 as SGHTA and CDR2 as FQGNSA. CDR3 length: 16 amino acids. V trimming: 5 bases; J trimming: 0 bases; junction bases outside the gene matches: 7. The CDR3 loop reads CASSIDSGGSNQPQHF. The DNA for the CDR3 is TGTGCCAGCAGCATAGACTCAGGGGGTAGCAATCAGCCCCAGCATTTT.

This clonotype has only a few counts. The chain employs TRBV11-2 and TRBJ1-1; 8 bases agree with TRBD1. The germline CDR1 and CDR2 sequences are SGHAT and FQNNGV. V shed 5 bases, J shed 1 base, and the junction held 6 bases outside the gene matches. The CDR3 extends over 15 amino acids. The CDR3: CASSTPGQGNTEAFF. The CDR3 DNA reads TGTGCCAGCAGCACCCCAGGACAGGGGAACACTGAAGCTTTCTTT.

This chain connects TRBV28 to TRBJ1-2; D is ambiguous. V was trimmed by 5 bases and J by 4 bases, leaving 14 bases between them. This CDR3 contains 14 residues. The germline gives CDR1 MDHEN, CDR2 SYDVKM. CDR3: CASSHGAGVYGYTF. The CDR3 region has the DNA TGTGCCAGCAGTCACGGTGCAGGCGTCTATGGCTACACCTTC.

The sample holds a few counts of this clonotype. The J gene is TRBJ1-1, the V gene TRBV29-1, with 8 bases matching TRBD1. The CDR3 loop spans 14 amino acids. Per germline, CDR1 SQVTM and CDR2 ANQGSEA. V was clipped by 5 bases and J by 1 base; unmatched bases: 6. CDR3 DNA: TGCAGCGTTTTGGGACAGGAAGAGAACACTGAAGCTTTCTTT. Translating gives CSVLGQEENTEAFF.

The chain carries TRBV12-3 or TRBV12-4 and TRBJ2-5; TRBD1 aligns across 7 bases. This CDR3 comprises 12 residues. V lost 5 bases to trimming and J lost 12 bases; unmatched junction nucleotides: 9. CDR3 in amino acids: CASSIGTGEEYF. The CDR3 DNA sequence: TGTGCCAGCAGTATCGGAACAGGGGAAGAGTACTTC.

This clonotype has at least ten counts. The chain carries TRBV6-5 and TRBJ1-1; D call uncertain. The V end was cut by 6 bases, the J end by 2 bases, with 22 bases between. The CDR3 sequence is 17 residues long. In germline, CDR1 is MNHEY, CDR2 SVGAGI. CDR3 bases: TGTGCCAGCAGCACCGGACGGAATCCGGCTTTAAACACTGAAGCTTTCTTT. It translates to CASSTGRNPALNTEAFF.

CDR3 DNA sequence: TGTGCCAGCAGTGAACTTCGGGACTTTCAAGAGACCCAGTACTTC. Protein sequence: CASSELRDFQETQYF. The chain joins TRBV7-8 to TRBJ2-5; possibly TRBD2 for D (6 bases). CDR3 length equals 15 residues. In germline, CDR1 is SGHVS, CDR2 FQNEAQ. Trimming left V 6 bases short and J 2 bases short, with 16 bases between.

The gene calls are TRBV10-3 and TRBJ1-5; the D gene is possibly TRBD1 (6 bases). Germline lookup yields CDR1 ENHRY and CDR2 SYGVKD. V was pared by 4 bases and J by 11 bases, with 15 bases between. This CDR3 is 13 amino acids long. CDR3 in amino acids: CAISAPGAETQHF. The DNA of the CDR3 is TGTGCCATCAGTGCCCCAGGGGCGGAGACCCAGCATTTT.

The J gene is TRBJ2-7, the V gene TRBV9; 8 nucleotides line up with TRBD2. V shed 4 bases, J shed 0 bases, and the junction held 9 bases outside the gene matches. This CDR3 is 16 amino acids long. Germline V gene data show CDR1 as SGDLS and CDR2 as YYNGEE. CDR3 sequence (DNA): TGTGCCAGCAGCTCTAGACTAGCGATGGCCTCCTACGAGCAGTACTTC. It codes for CASSSRLAMASYEQYF.

This clonotype occurred a few times. V is TRBV7-6 and J is TRBJ2-2; 7 nucleotides match TRBD2. Per the germline V gene, CDR1 is SGHVS and CDR2 is FNYEAQ. Trimming cost V 5 bases and J 6 bases; bases outside gene matches: 9. This CDR3 is 15 amino acids long. CDR3 sequence reads: CASSPGTNLAGELFF. The CDR3, as DNA: TGTGCCAGCAGCCCTGGGACTAACCTAGCCGGGGAGCTGTTTTTT.

This clonotype was detected many times. The chain carries TRBV11-2 and TRBJ1-2; D call uncertain. V lost 0 bases and J 13 bases, leaving 18 bases between the germline ends. CDR3 length: 14 amino acids. The V gene's germline CDR1 is SGHAT and CDR2 FQNNGV. The CDR3 sequence: CASSLDLKSSRLTF. The CDR3 DNA follows: TGTGCCAGCAGCTTAGACCTCAAGTCTTCCCGGCTCACCTTC.

Many counts were recorded for this clonotype. The rearrangement links TRBV20-1 to TRBJ1-2, with 10 positions matching TRBD1. CDR1 and CDR2 (germline): DFQATT, SNEGSKA (reference sequence). With 7 bases clipped from V and 4 bases from J, the junction kept 12 bases outside the gene matches. This CDR3 has 15 residues. The CDR3 bases are TGCAGTGTCCGGACAGGGGGAACCTCTTCCTATGGCTACACCTTC. Encoded protein: CSVRTGGTSSYGYTF.

Ten or more counts support this clonotype. This chain links TRBV7-8 with TRBJ1-5; the D gene is possibly TRBD1 (6 bases). V lost 3 bases and J 4 bases, leaving 7 bases between the germline ends. Germline V lookup: CDR1 SGHVS, CDR2 FQNEAQ. The CDR3 spans 13 residues. CDR3 nucleotides: TGTGCCAGCAGCTTTGGGACAAATCAGCCCCAGCATTTT. Protein sequence: CASSFGTNQPQHF. The full variable domain, with the rest looked up from reference TRBV7-8 and TRBJ1-5, is GAGVSQSPRYKVAKRGQDVALRCDPISGHVSLFWYQQALGQGPEFLTYFQNEAQLDKSGLPSDRFFAERPEGSVSTLKIQRTQQEDSAVYLCASSFGTNQPQHFGDGTRLSIL.

This clonotype came up a few times. This chain uses TRBV9 with TRBJ2-7; 7 bases fit TRBD1. After removal of 5 bases from V and 1 base from J, the junction contained 12 bases not matched to a gene. The length of the CDR3 is 16 residues. Germline V gene lookup returns CDR1 SGDLS and CDR2 YYNGEE. CDR3 in DNA: TGTGCCAGCAGTTCAAATACAGGGGTGGGGTCCTACGAGCAGTACTTC. Protein product: CASSSNTGVGSYEQYF.

In its sample, this clonotype was seen a few times. The chain combines TRBV15 with TRBJ2-5; 7 bases agree with TRBD2. Germline CDR1 is LNHNV and CDR2 is YYDKDF (reference sequence). V lost 5 bases and J lost 1; bases outside the gene matches: 10. This CDR3 comprises 16 residues. The CDR3: CATSGGGENLQETQYF. The CDR3 DNA is TGTGCCACCAGCGGGGGAGGGGAAAACCTCCAAGAGACCCAGTACTTC.

In nucleotides, the CDR3 is TGTGCCAGCAGCTTACAGCGGGACAAACTGTTTTTT. It specifies CASSLQRDKLFF. The gene calls are TRBV7-2 and TRBJ1-4, with D perhaps matching TRBD1 (5 bases). CDR1 is SGHTA, CDR2 FQGNSA, per germline. This CDR3 comprises 12 residues. Trimming left V 2 bases short and J 11 bases short, with 9 bases between.

The V and J genes are TRBV6-2 or TRBV6-3 and TRBJ2-7; 7 bases match TRBD1. Germline CDR1 MNHEY, CDR2 SVGEGT. V trimming: 4 bases; J trimming: 4 bases; junction bases outside the gene matches: 7. The length of the CDR3 is 14 residues. Written as DNA, the CDR3 is TGTGCCAGCAGTTTGGTGGACAGGATTTACGAGCAGTACTTC. It translates to CASSLVDRIYEQYF.